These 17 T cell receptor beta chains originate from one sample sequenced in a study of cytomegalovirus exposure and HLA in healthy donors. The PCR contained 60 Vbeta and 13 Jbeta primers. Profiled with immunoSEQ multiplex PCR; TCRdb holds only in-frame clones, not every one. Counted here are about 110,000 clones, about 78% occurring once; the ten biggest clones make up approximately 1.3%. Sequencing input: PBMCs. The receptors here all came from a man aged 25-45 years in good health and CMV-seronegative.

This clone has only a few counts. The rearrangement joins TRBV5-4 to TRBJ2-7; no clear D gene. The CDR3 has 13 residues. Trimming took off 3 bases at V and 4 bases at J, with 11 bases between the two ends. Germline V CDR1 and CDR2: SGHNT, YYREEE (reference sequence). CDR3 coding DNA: TGTGCCAGCAGCTCCTCCCGAGAGTACGAGCAGTACTTC. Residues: CASSSSREYEQYF.

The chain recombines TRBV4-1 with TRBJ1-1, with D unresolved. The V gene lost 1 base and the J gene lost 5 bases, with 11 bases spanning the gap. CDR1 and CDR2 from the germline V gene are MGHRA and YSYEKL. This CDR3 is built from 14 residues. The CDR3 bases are TGCGCCAGCAGCCAAGGCTCAGTGCGGACTGAAGCTTTCTTT. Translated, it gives CASSQGSVRTEAFF.

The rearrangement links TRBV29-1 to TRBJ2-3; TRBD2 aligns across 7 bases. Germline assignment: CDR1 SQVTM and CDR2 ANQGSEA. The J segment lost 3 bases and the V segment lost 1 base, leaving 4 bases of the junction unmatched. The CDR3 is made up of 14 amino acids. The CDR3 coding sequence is TGCAGCGTTGAAGGTAGCGGGTTTACAGATACGCAGTATTTT. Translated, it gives CSVEGSGFTDTQYF.

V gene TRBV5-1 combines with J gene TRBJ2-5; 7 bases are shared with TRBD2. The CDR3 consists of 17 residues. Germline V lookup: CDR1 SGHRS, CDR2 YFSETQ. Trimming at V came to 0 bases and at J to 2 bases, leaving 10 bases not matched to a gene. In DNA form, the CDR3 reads TGCGCCAGCAGCTTGGCCTTGGTCGGGACTACACAAGAGACCCAGTACTTC. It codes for CASSLALVGTTQETQYF.

The DNA for the CDR3 is TGTGCCAGCCTACTAACTCAGGGCCTTGGGAACACTGAAGCTTTCTTT. Translating it yields CASLLTQGLGNTEAFF. This chain joins TRBV7-9 and TRBJ1-1, with a weak D call TRBD1 (5 bases). Looked up from germline, CDR1 is SEHNR and CDR2 is FQNEAQ (reference sequence). V lost 8 bases to trimming and J lost 1 base, with 20 bases between them. This CDR3 region has 16 residues. The variable domain in full, with the rest retrieved from reference TRBV7-9 and TRBJ1-1, is DTGVSQNPRHKITKRGQNVTFRCDPISEHNRLYWYRQTLGQGPEFLTYFQNEAQLEKSRLLSDRFSAERPKGSFSTLEIQRTEQGDSAMYLCASLLTQGLGNTEAFFGQGTRLTVV.

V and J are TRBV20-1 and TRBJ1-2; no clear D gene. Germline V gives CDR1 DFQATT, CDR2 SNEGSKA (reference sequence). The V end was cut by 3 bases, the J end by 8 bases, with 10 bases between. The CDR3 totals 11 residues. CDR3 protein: CSARTEVGYTF. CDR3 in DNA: TGCAGTGCTAGGACGGAGGTAGGCTACACCTTC.

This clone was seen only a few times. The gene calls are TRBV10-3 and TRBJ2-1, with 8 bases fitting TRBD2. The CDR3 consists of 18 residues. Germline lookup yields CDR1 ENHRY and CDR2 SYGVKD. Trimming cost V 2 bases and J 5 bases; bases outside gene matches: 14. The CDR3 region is CAISEGSGVTSTHNEQFF. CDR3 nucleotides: TGTGCCATCAGTGAGGGTAGCGGGGTAACCTCAACTCACAATGAGCAGTTCTTC.

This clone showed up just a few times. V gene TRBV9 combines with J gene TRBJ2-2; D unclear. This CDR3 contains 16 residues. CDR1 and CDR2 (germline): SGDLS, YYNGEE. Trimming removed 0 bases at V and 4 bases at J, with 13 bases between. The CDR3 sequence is CASSVESGWSTGELFF. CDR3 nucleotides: TGTGCCAGCAGCGTAGAATCCGGTTGGAGCACCGGGGAGCTGTTTTTT.

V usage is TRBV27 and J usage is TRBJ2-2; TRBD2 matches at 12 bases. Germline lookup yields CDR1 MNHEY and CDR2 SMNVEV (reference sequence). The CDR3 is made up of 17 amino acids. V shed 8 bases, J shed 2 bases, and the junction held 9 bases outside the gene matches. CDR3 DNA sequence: TGTGCCAGCGGATTGGCTAGCGGGGGGGATAACACCGGGGAGCTGTTTTTT. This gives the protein CASGLASGGDNTGELFF.

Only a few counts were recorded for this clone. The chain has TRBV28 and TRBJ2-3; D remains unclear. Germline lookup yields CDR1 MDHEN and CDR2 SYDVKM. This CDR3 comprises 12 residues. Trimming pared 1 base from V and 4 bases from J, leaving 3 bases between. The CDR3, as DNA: TGTGCCAGCAGTTTATTCGCAGATACGCAGTATTTT. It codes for CASSLFADTQYF.

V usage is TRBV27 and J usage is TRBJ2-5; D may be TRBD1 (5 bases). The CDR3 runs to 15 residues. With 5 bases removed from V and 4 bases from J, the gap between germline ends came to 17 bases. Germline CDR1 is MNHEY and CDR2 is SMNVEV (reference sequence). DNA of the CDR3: TGTGCCAGCAGTGAGACTCAGGGATACGGAGAGACCCAGTACTTC. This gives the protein CASSETQGYGETQYF.

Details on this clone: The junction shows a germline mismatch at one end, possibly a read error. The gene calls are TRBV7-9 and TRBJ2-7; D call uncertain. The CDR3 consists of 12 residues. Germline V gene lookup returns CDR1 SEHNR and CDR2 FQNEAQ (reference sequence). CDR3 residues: CSSSFPSDEQYF. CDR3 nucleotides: TGTTCCAGCAGCTTCCCTTCGGACGAGCAGTACTTC.

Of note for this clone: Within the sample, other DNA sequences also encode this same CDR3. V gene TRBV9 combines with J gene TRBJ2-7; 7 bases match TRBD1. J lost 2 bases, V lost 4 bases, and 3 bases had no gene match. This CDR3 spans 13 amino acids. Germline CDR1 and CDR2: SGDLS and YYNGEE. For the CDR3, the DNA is TGTGCCAGCAGCTCGGGACAGACCTACGAGCAGTACTTC. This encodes CASSSGQTYEQYF.

CDR3 DNA sequence: TGTGCCATCAGCCCGGGACAGGGGAACACTGAAGCTTTCTTT. This codes for CAISPGQGNTEAFF. The V call is TRBV10-3, the J call TRBJ1-1; 9 bases fit TRBD1. Germline CDR1 and CDR2: ENHRY and SYGVKD. With V trimmed by 6 bases and J by 1 base, 3 bases remained unmatched. This CDR3 comprises 14 residues.

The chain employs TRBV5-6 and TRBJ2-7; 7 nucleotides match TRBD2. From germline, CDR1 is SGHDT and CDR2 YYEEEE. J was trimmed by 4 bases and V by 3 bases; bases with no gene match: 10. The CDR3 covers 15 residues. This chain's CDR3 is CASSWGPGGTYEQYF. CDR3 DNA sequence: TGTGCCAGCAGCTGGGGTCCGGGAGGCACATACGAGCAGTACTTC.

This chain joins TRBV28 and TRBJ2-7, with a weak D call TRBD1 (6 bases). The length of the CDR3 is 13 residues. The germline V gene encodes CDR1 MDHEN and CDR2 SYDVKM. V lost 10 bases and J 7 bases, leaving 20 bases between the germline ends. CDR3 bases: TGTGCCACCAGGACAGTTTCCCTGAGAGAGCAGTACTTC. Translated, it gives CATRTVSLREQYF.

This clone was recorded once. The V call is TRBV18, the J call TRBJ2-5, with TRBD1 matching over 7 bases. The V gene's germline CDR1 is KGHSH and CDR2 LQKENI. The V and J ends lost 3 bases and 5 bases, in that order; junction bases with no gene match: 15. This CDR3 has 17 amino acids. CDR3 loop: CASSPPGLGQVSETQYF. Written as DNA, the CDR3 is TGTGCCAGCTCACCTCCAGGGCTTGGACAGGTATCGGAGACCCAGTACTTC.